This T cell receptor (beta chain) was observed in a study of cytomegalovirus exposure and HLA in healthy donors. For the study at large: Most donors, more than 80% of 398 genotyped, fell in the Caucasian-associated ancestry cluster.

The PCR contained 60 Vbeta and 13 Jbeta primers. TCRdb's copy holds only in-frame clones and misses some; the assay was immunoSEQ multiplex PCR. The sample lists about 200,000 clones, around four fifths occurring once. Germline values: CDR1 SGHRS, CDR2 YFSETQ. The CDR3 sequence is 14 residues long. V was pared by 2 bases and J by 4 bases, with 3 bases of the junction left unmatched. In regard to this clone: Its target is not known.

The donors gave bone marrow, and they were healthy. Study conclusions and caveats: Later, an analysis found that common viral pathogens appeared to be linked with several of the most significant clusters. Sequencing probably produced one cluster of sequence variants that were highly shared.

The sequencing input was PBMCs. The receptor comes from a boy younger than 10 in good health and CMV-seronegative. The V call is TRBV5-1, the J call TRBJ2-1; 7 bases are a match to TRBD2. The CDR3 loop reads CASSLAGTYNEQFF. The CDR3 nucleotides read TGCGCCAGCAGCTTAGCGGGGACTTACAATGAGCAGTTCTTC.